This T cell receptor beta chain emerged from a study of T cell responses to AZD1222 COVID-19 vaccine. Study-wide points: With two AZD1222 doses given, Spike-specific TCR breadth and depth both rose.

The CDR3 runs 15 residues. Germline V lookup: CDR1 SGHVS, CDR2 FQNEAQ. The V end was cut by 3 bases, the J end by 4 bases, with 13 bases between. The assay was immunoSEQ multiplex PCR, and TCRdb's table has in-frame clones only and misses some. The repertoire holds tens of thousands of clones, under 95% seen once, with around 4.5% in the top ten. A word on this clone: Antigen: not known.

This TCR came from an adult who received the AZD1222 COVID-19 vaccine. Specimen: peripheral blood, collected 28 days after the second AZD1222 dose. The chain has TRBV7-8 and TRBJ2-1; D is tentatively TRBD1 or TRBD2 (5 bases each). This CDR3 is CASSFGTNDYNEQFF. CDR3 nucleotides: TGTGCCAGCAGCTTTGGGACCAACGATTACAATGAGCAGTTCTTC.